What follows describes a single TCR beta chain. Per the original data handling: Estimated nucleated cell counts came from reference gene primer amplification. Measured with immunoSEQ multiplex PCR; TCRdb has only the in-frame clones, and not every one. Clone size and V and J calls were adopted from that table, with D and trimming inferred from the DNA. The table records roughly 180,000 clones, 75% to 90% of them present only once. These data belong to a study of blood T cell repertoires in COVID-19. Across the study: Some COVID-19 samples were acute and others convalescent; all came from the United States, Italy and Spain. In each case, the material was cDNA or gDNA derived from T cells, B-cell-depleted T cells, or PBMCs.

This study enrolled people aged 18 to 89 from approximately 25 US geographic areas. The CDR3 is 16 residues long. The V gene end was trimmed by 4 bases and the J gene end by 3 bases; junction bases not matched to a gene: 9. Germline V CDR1 and CDR2: SGHVT, SQSDAQ. This TCR came from a man aged 40-50 years who had recovered from COVID-19. Sequencing was carried out using PBMCs or T cells enriched from blood (not recorded which). This chain connects TRBV7-4 to TRBJ2-1; 7 bases map to TRBD2. This chain's CDR3 is CASSSGLTYRYNEQFF. The CDR3 region has the DNA TGTGCCAGCAGCTCGGGACTAACCTACCGCTACAATGAGCAGTTCTTC.